This T cell receptor beta chain was sequenced during a study of T cell responses to AZD1222 COVID-19 vaccine. About this clone: Its target is not known.

Sequencing was performed with immunoSEQ multiplex PCR; in TCRdb, only in-frame clones are kept and a portion is missing. The table lists more than 80,000 clones, roughly 88% of them singletons. Study-level points and caveats: The study identified only six AZD1222 recipients as seropositive at baseline.

Pooling of second doses given at about 4 or about 12 weeks was done. Germline values: CDR1 SGHRS, CDR2 YFSETQ. Unmatched junction bases numbered 9, after V lost 4 bases and J lost 6 bases. This CDR3 is built from 15 residues. This clonotype was obtained from an adult who received the AZD1222 COVID-19 vaccine. The input for sequencing was peripheral blood, taken 28 days after the second AZD1222 dose. The rearrangement uses TRBV5-1 and TRBJ1-4; 7 nucleotides match TRBD1. CDR3 coding DNA: TGCGCCAGCAGCGAGGTCTCGACAGGGTATGAAAAACTGTTTTTT. Its translation: CASSEVSTGYEKLFF.